The rows below give T cell receptor beta chains drawn from one sample of a study of shared clonotypes between healthy human individuals. Clones were sequenced by immunoSEQ multiplex PCR, and TCRdb holds only the in-frame ones, with some missing. The sample has 2.3 million or so clones, about 92% seen once. Sequences were obtained from naive CD4+ T cells from PBMCs. These receptors originate from a man younger than 35 in good health. Some clones in this sample may be carry-over from other donors' samples. The CDR3 runs from the conserved cysteine through the conserved F or W. D genes are given only for firm matches. Where a row states a size, it is once, few, many or the class of an expanded clone; other rows omit it.

J gene | clone size | D gene | V gene | CDR3 protein | CDR3 DNA
TRBJ2-2 | - | - | TRBV7-3 | CASSSGVTGELFF | TGTGCCAGCAGCTCCGGGGTCACCGGGGAGCTGTTTTTT
TRBJ1-1 | - | - | TRBV6-1 | CASRPAGGTEAFF | TGTGCCAGCAGGCCCGCGGGGGGCACTGAAGCTTTCTTT
TRBJ2-2 | - | - | TRBV7-2 | CASSLESRSGELFF | TGTGCCAGCAGCTTAGAGTCCCGCTCCGGGGAGCTGTTTTTT
TRBJ1-1 | few | - | TRBV18 | CASSPIDPLNTEAFF | TGTGCCAGCTCACCGATCGACCCTCTGAACACTGAAGCTTTCTTT
TRBJ2-3 | - | - | TRBV27 | CASSLKETTDTQYF | TGTGCCAGCAGTTTAAAGGAGACCACAGATACGCAGTATTTT
TRBJ1-2 | - | - | TRBV28 | CASGHPVEGYTF | TGTGCCAGCGGGCACCCCGTGGAGGGCTACACCTTC
TRBJ1-4 | - | - | TRBV28 | CASSLFAGEGKLFF | TGTGCCAGCAGTTTATTTGCAGGGGAAGGAAAACTGTTTTTT
TRBJ2-3 | - | TRBD1 | TRBV6-5 | CASARVQGADTQYF | TGTGCCAGCGCCCGCGTCCAGGGGGCGGATACGCAGTATTTT
TRBJ2-7 | - | TRBD2 | TRBV10-2 | CASTPLGGYEQYF | TGCGCCAGCACTCCCCTGGGGGGGTACGAGCAGTACTTC
TRBJ2-7 | - | TRBD2 | TRBV7-9 | CASSYRTSGFYEQYF | TGTGCCAGCAGCTACAGGACTAGCGGTTTTTACGAGCAGTACTTC
TRBJ2-7 | - | TRBD1 | TRBV11-2 | CASSLLDRGQSEQYF | TGTGCCAGCAGCCTCCTGGACAGGGGTCAAAGCGAGCAGTACTTC
TRBJ2-7 | - | TRBD2 | TRBV5-5 | CASSPGLAGGYEQYF | TGTGCCAGCAGCCCCGGACTAGCGGGAGGGTACGAGCAGTACTTC
TRBJ1-1 | - | - | TRBV5-1 | CASSLAQGVNTEAFF | TGCGCCAGCAGCTTGGCCCAGGGTGTGAACACTGAAGCTTTCTTT
TRBJ2-7 | - | - | TRBV5-4 | CASSPSIKGEQYF | TGTGCCAGCAGCCCATCAATAAAGGGGGAGCAGTACTTC
TRBJ2-3 | - | TRBD2 | TRBV7-9 | CASSPITSADTQYF | TGTGCCAGCAGCCCGATAACTAGCGCGGATACGCAGTATTTT
TRBJ2-1 | - | TRBD1 | TRBV6-5 | CASGRDRGSYNEQFF | TGTGCCAGCGGCAGAGACAGGGGATCCTACAATGAGCAGTTCTTC
TRBJ2-3 | - | TRBD2 | TRBV7-2 | CASSPGGYTDTQYF | TGTGCCAGCAGCCCCGGGGGGTACACAGATACGCAGTATTTT
TRBJ1-2 | - | - | TRBV28 | CASRGTEYGYTF | TGTGCCAGCAGGGGAACGGAGTATGGCTACACCTTC
TRBJ1-6 | - | - | TRBV4-1 | CASSHGTLRNSPLHF | TGCGCCAGCAGCCATGGGACTCTGCGTAATTCACCCCTCCACTTT
TRBJ1-5 | few | - | TRBV30 | CAWSPRTDSNSNQPQHF | TGTGCCTGGAGTCCCAGGACAGACTCGAATAGCAATCAGCCCCAGCATTTT
TRBJ1-2 | - | TRBD1 | TRBV6-6 | CASSSPGTGSGYTF | TGTGCCAGCAGTTCCCCCGGGACAGGATCTGGCTACACCTTC
TRBJ2-2 | - | TRBD2 | TRBV7-2 | CASIPGLETGELFF | TGTGCCAGCATCCCGGGACTAGAAACCGGGGAGCTGTTTTTT
TRBJ2-5 | once | TRBD1 | TRBV5-4 | CASSLEGALQETQYF | TGTGCCAGCAGCTTGGAGGGGGCCCTCCAAGAGACCCAGTACTTC
TRBJ2-7 | - | TRBD2 | TRBV28 | CATIRGLGVTYEQYF | TGTGCCACCATCCGGGGACTAGGAGTAACCTACGAGCAGTACTTC
TRBJ1-5 | - | - | TRBV5-1 | CASSLEGGFGSNQPQHF | TGCGCCAGCAGCTTGGAGGGTGGGTTTGGGAGCAATCAGCCCCAGCATTTT
TRBJ1-1 | once | - | TRBV5-1 | CASSTGTANTEAFF | TGCGCCAGCAGCACGGGGACGGCGAACACTGAAGCTTTCTTT
TRBJ2-5 | - | - | TRBV19 | CASSIARASNQETQYF | TGTGCCAGTAGTATAGCCCGAGCTTCGAACCAAGAGACCCAGTACTTC
TRBJ1-1 | - | TRBD1 | TRBV7-9 | CASSSGQGRPEAFF | TGTGCCAGCAGTTCGGGACAGGGGCGGCCTGAAGCTTTCTTT
TRBJ1-5 | - | - | TRBV6-6 | CASSYVSQPQHF | TGTGCCAGCAGTTACGTATCTCAGCCCCAGCATTTT
TRBJ1-2 | - | - | TRBV20-1 | CSPLGSYGYTF | TGCAGCCCCCTAGGCAGCTATGGCTACACCTTC
TRBJ1-1 | - | TRBD1 | TRBV5-1 | CASSPGTARNTEAFF | TGCGCCAGCAGCCCCGGGACAGCGAGGAACACTGAAGCTTTCTTT
TRBJ1-5 | - | - | TRBV5-7 | CASSFDRLLRGGQPQHF | TGTGCCAGCAGCTTTGACAGGCTCCTTAGGGGTGGGCAGCCCCAGCATTTT
TRBJ1-5 | - | TRBD1 | TRBV6-1 | CASSEVGGDRGNQPQHF | TGTGCCAGCAGTGAAGTAGGAGGGGACAGGGGGAATCAGCCCCAGCATTTT
TRBJ1-5 | - | - | TRBV5-8 | CASSLFSRTSLRNQPQHF | TGTGCCAGCAGCTTGTTTTCCAGGACGAGTCTTCGCAATCAGCCCCAGCATTTT
TRBJ2-2 | - | TRBD1 | TRBV28 | CASSLFPWSGTANTGELFF | TGTGCCAGCAGTTTGTTTCCGTGGAGTGGGACAGCGAACACCGGGGAGCTGTTTTTT
TRBJ2-5 | - | TRBD2 | TRBV9 | CASSVEPTSGVQETQYF | TGTGCCAGCAGCGTAGAGCCGACTAGCGGAGTCCAAGAGACCCAGTACTTC
TRBJ2-5 | - | - | TRBV7-9 | CASSTLWDGKETQYF | TGTGCCAGCAGCACTCTGTGGGACGGAAAAGAGACCCAGTACTTC
TRBJ2-3 | - | - | TRBV5-6 | CASSRAGADTQYF | TGTGCCAGCAGCAGGGCCGGGGCAGATACGCAGTATTTT
TRBJ2-7 | - | TRBD1 | TRBV28 | CASRQGVTYEQYF | TGTGCCAGTAGACAGGGGGTCACCTACGAGCAGTACTTC
TRBJ1-6 | once | - | TRBV5-8 | CASSRTSPLHF | TGTGCCAGCAGCCGGACTTCACCCCTCCACTTT
TRBJ2-2 | - | - | TRBV19 | CASSGRVGGTGELFF | TGTGCCAGTAGTGGCAGGGTAGGAGGTACCGGGGAGCTGTTTTTT
TRBJ1-4 | - | - | TRBV5-1 | CASSLVADNEKLFF | TGCGCCAGCAGCTTGGTTGCGGATAATGAAAAACTGTTTTTT
TRBJ1-5 | - | - | TRBV28 | CASSLRDYYSNQPQHF | TGTGCCAGCAGTTTAAGGGATTATTATAGCAATCAGCCCCAGCATTTT
TRBJ2-7 | once | - | TRBV7-4 | CASSLFPGQGEQYF | TGTGCCAGCAGCCTTTTCCCGGGCCAAGGCGAGCAGTACTTC
TRBJ1-1 | - | - | TRBV28 | CASSPREDLNTEAFF | TGTGCCAGCAGTCCGCGGGAGGACCTGAACACTGAAGCTTTCTTT
TRBJ1-2 | - | - | TRBV6-5 | CASSPLDGYTF | TGTGCCAGCAGCCCTTTGGATGGCTACACCTTC
TRBJ1-1 | - | - | TRBV19 | CASIPPPPWGGLGAFF | TGTGCCAGTATCCCCCCCCCTCCCTGGGGAGGATTAGGAGCTTTCTTT
TRBJ2-5 | - | - | TRBV14 | CASSPGSGETQYF | TGTGCCAGCAGCCCAGGATCCGGGGAGACCCAGTACTTC
TRBJ1-5 | - | TRBD1 | TRBV2 | CASSRQGSNQPQHF | TGTGCCAGCAGTCGACAGGGTAGCAATCAGCCCCAGCATTTT
TRBJ2-5 | - | - | TRBV5-1 | CASSFDPGAKTQYF | TGCGCCAGCAGCTTTGATCCGGGAGCGAAGACCCAGTACTTC
TRBJ1-1 | once | - | TRBV28 | CASRRRATNTEAFF | TGTGCCAGCAGGAGGAGAGCTACGAACACTGAAGCTTTCTTT
TRBJ1-4 | - | TRBD1 | TRBV19 | CASSAGQGDRKLFF | TGTGCCAGTAGTGCGGGACAGGGGGACAGAAAACTGTTTTTT
TRBJ1-4 | - | - | TRBV4-3 | CASSQTAWREKLFF | TGCGCCAGCAGCCAAACAGCCTGGAGAGAAAAACTGTTTTTT